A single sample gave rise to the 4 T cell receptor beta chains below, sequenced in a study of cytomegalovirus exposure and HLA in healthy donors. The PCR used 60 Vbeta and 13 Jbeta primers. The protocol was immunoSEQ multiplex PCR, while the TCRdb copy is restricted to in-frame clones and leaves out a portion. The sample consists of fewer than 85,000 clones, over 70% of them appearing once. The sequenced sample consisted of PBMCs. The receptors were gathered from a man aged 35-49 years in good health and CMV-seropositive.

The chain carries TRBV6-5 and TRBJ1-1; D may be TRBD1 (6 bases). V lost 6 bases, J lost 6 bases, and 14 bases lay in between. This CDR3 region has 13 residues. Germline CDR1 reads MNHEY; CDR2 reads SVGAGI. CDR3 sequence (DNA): TGTGCCAGCAGCCGAGGACAGCAATCTGAAGCTTTCTTT. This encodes CASSRGQQSEAFF.

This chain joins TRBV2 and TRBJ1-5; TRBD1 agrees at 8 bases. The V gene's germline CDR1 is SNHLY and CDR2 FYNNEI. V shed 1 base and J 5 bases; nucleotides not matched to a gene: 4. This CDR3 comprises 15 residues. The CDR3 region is CASSEGGTGYQPQHF. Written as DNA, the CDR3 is TGTGCCAGCAGTGAAGGTGGGACAGGCTATCAGCCCCAGCATTTT. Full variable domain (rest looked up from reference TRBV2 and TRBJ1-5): EPEVTQTPSHQVTQMGQEVILRCVPISNHLYFYWYRQILGQKVEFLVSFYNNEISEKSEIFDDQFSVERPDGSNFTLKIRSTKLEDSAMYFCASSEGGTGYQPQHFGDGTRLSIL.

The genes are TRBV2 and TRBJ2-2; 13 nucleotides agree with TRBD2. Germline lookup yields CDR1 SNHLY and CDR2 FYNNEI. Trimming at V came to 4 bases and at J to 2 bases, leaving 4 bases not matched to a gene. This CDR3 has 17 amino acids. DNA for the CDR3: TGTGCCAGCAGTGCACTAGCGGGAGGGCCTAACACCGGGGAGCTGTTTTTT. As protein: CASSALAGGPNTGELFF. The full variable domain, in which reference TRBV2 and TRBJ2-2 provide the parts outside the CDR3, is EPEVTQTPSHQVTQMGQEVILRCVPISNHLYFYWYRQILGQKVEFLVSFYNNEISEKSEIFDDQFSVERPDGSNFTLKIRSTKLEDSAMYFCASSALAGGPNTGELFFGEGSRLTVL.

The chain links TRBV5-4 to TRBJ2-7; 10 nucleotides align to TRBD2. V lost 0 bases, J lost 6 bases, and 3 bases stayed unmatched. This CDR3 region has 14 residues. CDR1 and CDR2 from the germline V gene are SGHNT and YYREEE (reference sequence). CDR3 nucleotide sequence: TGTGCCAGCAGCTTGGGGGTAGCGGGAGGCGAGCAGTACTTC. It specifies CASSLGVAGGEQYF.